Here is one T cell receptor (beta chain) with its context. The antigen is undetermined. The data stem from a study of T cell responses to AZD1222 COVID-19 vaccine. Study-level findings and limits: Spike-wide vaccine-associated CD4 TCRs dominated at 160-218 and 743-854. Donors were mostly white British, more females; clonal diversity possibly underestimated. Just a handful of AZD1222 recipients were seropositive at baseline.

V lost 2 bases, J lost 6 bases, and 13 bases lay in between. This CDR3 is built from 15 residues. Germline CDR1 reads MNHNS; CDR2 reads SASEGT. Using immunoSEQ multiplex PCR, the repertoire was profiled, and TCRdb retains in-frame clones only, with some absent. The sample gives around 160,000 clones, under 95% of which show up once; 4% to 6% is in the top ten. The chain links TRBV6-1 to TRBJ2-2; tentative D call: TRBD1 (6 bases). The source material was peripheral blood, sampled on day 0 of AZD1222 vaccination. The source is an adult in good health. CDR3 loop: CASSETRGSAGELFF. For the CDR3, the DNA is TGTGCCAGCAGTGAAACCAGGGGTAGTGCCGGGGAGCTGTTTTTT.